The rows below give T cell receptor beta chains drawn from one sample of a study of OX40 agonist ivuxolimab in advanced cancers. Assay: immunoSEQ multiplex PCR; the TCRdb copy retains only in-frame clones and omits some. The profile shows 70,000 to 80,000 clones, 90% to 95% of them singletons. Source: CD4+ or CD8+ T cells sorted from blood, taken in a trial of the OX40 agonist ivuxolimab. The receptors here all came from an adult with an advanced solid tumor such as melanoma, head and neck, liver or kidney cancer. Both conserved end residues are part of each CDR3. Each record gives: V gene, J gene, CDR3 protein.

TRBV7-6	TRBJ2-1	CASSALEDEQFF
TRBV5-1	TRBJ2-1	CASSLRPFSYNEQFF
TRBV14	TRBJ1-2	CASSPIDRALIDGYTF
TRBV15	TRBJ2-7	CATSRDAGQGAYEQYF
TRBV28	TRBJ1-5	CASIVDDYSNQPQHF
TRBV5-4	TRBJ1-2	CASSLTDGSYGYTF
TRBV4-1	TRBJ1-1	CASSQLRGEAFF
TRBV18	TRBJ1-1	CASSTGTEAFF
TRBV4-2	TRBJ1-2	CASSQDRSGGYGYTF
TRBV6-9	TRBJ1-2	CASSYGDGLYGYTF
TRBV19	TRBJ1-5	CASSIVTAMQPQHF
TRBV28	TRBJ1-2	CASSFGRAGGYGYTF
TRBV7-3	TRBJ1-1	CASSRHPGTEPTEAFF
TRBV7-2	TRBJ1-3	CASRADSISGNTIYF
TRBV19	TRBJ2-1	CASSLLGGSSYNEQFF
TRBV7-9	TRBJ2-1	CASSLAGGYNEQFF
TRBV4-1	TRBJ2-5	CASSQDHTSQETQYF
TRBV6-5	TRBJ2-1	CASSLGPWGNEQFF
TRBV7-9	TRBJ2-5	CASSLAIQETQYF
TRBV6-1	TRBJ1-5	CASSELRDSGGNQPQHF
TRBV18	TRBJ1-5	CASSPEGQPQHF
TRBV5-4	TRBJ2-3	CASSFGGGSTDTQYF
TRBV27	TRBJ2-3	CASGPGLAGPDTQYF
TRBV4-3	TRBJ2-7	CASSQDLANEQYF
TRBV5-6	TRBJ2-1	CASSQDSYNEQFF
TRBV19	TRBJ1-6	CASSIGPGSPLHF
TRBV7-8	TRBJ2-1	CASSLPEGSYNEQFF
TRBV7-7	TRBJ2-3	CASSASSGRVTDTQYF
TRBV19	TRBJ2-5	CASRQGFQETQYF
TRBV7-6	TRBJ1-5	CASSLSPGGSNQPQHF
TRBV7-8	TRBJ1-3	CASSPQGPGNTIYF
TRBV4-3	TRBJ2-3	CASGTSRGGGTDTQYF
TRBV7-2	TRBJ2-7	CASSPTGGYEQYF
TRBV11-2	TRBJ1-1	CASSSRGENTEAFF
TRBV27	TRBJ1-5	CASSALTGPGQPQHF
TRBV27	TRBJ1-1	CASSLGEQGIDTEAFF
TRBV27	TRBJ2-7	CASSYRGRPSYEQYF
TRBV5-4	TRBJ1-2	CASSGSGSGYTF
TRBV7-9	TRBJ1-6	CASSDDGSREHF
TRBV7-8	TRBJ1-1	CASTPLGGYMNTEAFF
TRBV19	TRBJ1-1	CATRLSSNTEAFF
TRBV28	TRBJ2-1	CASSSLGGGTDNEQFF
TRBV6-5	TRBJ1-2	CATTASGSSNYGYTF
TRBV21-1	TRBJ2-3	CASTRRVRADTQYF
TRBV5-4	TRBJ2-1	CASSLGSGALSSYNEQFF
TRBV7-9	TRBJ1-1	CASSLKQENTEAFF
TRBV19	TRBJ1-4	CASSALDRGTNEKLFF
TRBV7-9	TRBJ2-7	CASSLVGGSHEQYF
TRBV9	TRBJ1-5	CASSSGGGNQPQHF
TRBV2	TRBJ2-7	CASSSRPEQYF
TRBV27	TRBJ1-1	CASSPTGPHAEAFF
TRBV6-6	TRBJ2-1	CASSYSRVYNEQFF
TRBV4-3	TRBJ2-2	CASSQEPGRGPSNTGELFF